One sample yielded the 27 T cell receptor beta chains listed below, sequenced in a study of control samples from healthy donors and cancer patients. The assay was immunoSEQ multiplex PCR, and TCRdb's table has in-frame clones only and misses some. The sample yields 140,000 or so clones, about nine tenths seen once. The sequencing sample was made of blood. All receptors derive from a man aged 25-45 years in good health.

The CDR3 spells CASENTGELFF. CDR3 DNA sequence: TGTGCCAGCGAGAACACCGGGGAGCTGTTTTTT. The rearrangement links TRBV28 to TRBJ2-2; D is unclear. V lost 8 bases and J 1 base, leaving 2 bases between the germline ends. The germline V gene encodes CDR1 MDHEN and CDR2 SYDVKM. The CDR3 length is 11 residues.

This clone was seen once. V gene TRBV19 combines with J gene TRBJ2-2, with 9 bases lining up with TRBD2. V was pared by 7 bases and J by 1 base, with 4 bases of the junction left unmatched. The CDR3 is 15 amino acids. Germline CDR1 LNHDA, CDR2 SQIVND (reference sequence). The CDR3 loop reads CASMSGGMNTGELFF. The CDR3 DNA sequence: TGTGCCAGTATGAGCGGGGGGATGAACACCGGGGAGCTGTTTTTT.

This rearrangement joins TRBV7-9 to TRBJ1-6; 10 bases agree with TRBD1. The junction had 5 bases not matched to a gene; V was cut back by 5 bases and J by 10 bases. This CDR3 contains 14 residues. Per the germline V gene, CDR1 is SEHNR and CDR2 is FQNEAQ (reference sequence). The CDR3, as DNA: TGTGCCAGCAGCGGGGGACAGGGGAAATCACCCCTCCACTTT. Translation gives CASSGGQGKSPLHF.

The rearrangement uses TRBV28 and TRBJ1-3; TRBD1 might be the D (5 bases). V was trimmed by 5 bases and J by 0 bases, leaving 8 bases between them. This CDR3 is 14 amino acids long. Germline V gene sequence: CDR1 MDHEN, CDR2 SYDVKM. The CDR3 spells CASSTGLSGNTIYF. The DNA for the CDR3 is TGTGCCAGCAGTACGGGACTCTCTGGAAACACCATATATTTT. Filled out from reference TRBV28 and TRBJ1-3, the complete variable domain reads DVKVTQSSRYLVKRTGEKVFLECVQDMDHENMFWYRQDPGLGLRLIYFSYDVKMKEKGDIPEGYSVSREKKERFSLILESASTNQTSMYLCASSTGLSGNTIYFGEGSWLTVV.

The table lists this clone with a few counts. This rearrangement joins TRBV5-1 to TRBJ2-7, with D possibly being TRBD1 (5 bases). With 3 bases removed from V and 4 bases from J, the gap between germline ends came to 11 bases. The CDR3 loop spans 13 amino acids. Germline CDR1 SGHRS, CDR2 YFSETQ. The CDR3 reads CASSYRTRYEQYF. In DNA form, the CDR3 reads TGCGCCAGCAGCTACAGGACGCGGTACGAGCAGTACTTC.

CDR3 sequence: CASSRRGGGALAKNIQYF. CDR3 coding DNA: TGTGCCAGCAGCCGGAGAGGCGGGGGGGCCTTAGCCAAAAACATTCAGTACTTC. V is TRBV14 and J is TRBJ2-4; 9 bases align to TRBD2. The junction had 10 bases not matched to a gene; V was cut back by 4 bases and J by 0 bases. CDR1 and CDR2 (germline): SGHDN, FVKESK. The CDR3 spans 18 residues.

The chain has TRBV28 and TRBJ1-5; no reliable D call. Germline CDR1 reads MDHEN; CDR2 reads SYDVKM. CDR3 length: 14 residues. V was shortened by 6 bases and J by 4 bases, with 13 bases between the two germline ends. CDR3 protein: CASRPGFKNQPQHF. The CDR3 DNA is TGTGCCAGCAGACCGGGGTTTAAAAATCAGCCCCAGCATTTT.

V is TRBV21-1 and J is TRBJ2-4; the table's TRBD1 call for D was not verified on the DNA. TRBV21-1 has pseudogene status. This CDR3 has 21 amino acids. The CDR3: CASSLNHRDRGRNGSKNIQYF. The CDR3 nucleotides read TGTGCCAGCAGCCTTAACCACCGGGACAGGGGGCGTAATGGGTCCAAAAACATTCAGTACTTC.

The chain joins TRBV11-3 to TRBJ2-1; D is undetermined. Germline CDR1 is SGHNT and CDR2 is YENEEA. The CDR3 length is 12 residues. With 4 bases removed from V and 10 bases from J, the gap between germline ends came to 11 bases. This CDR3 is CASSSQTWEQFF. As DNA, the CDR3 is TGTGCCAGCAGCTCCCAAACGTGGGAGCAGTTCTTC.

The chain is built from TRBV7-2 and TRBJ2-1; 9 bases line up with TRBD2. CDR3 length: 15 residues. CDR1 SGHTA and CDR2 FQGNSA come from the germline V gene. The J segment lost 3 bases and the V segment lost 1 base, leaving 1 base of the junction unmatched. DNA for the CDR3: TGTGCCAGCAGCTTAGGGCGGGGGGGCTACAATGAGCAGTTCTTC. Its translation is CASSLGRGGYNEQFF.

This sequence joins TRBV28 and TRBJ1-2, with 8 bases fitting TRBD1. This CDR3 is built from 18 residues. CDR1 and CDR2 (germline): MDHEN, SYDVKM. J was trimmed by 8 bases and V by 10 bases; bases with no gene match: 27. CDR3 residues: CATSGRLILPRGHEGYTF. CDR3 DNA: TGTGCCACTTCTGGGCGATTAATCTTGCCCAGGGGGCATGAAGGCTACACCTTC.

The genes are TRBV6-5 and TRBJ1-1; TRBD1 matches 7 bases. Trimming removed 3 bases from V and 1 base from J; junction bases left unmatched: 8. Per germline, CDR1 MNHEY and CDR2 SVGAGI. This CDR3 is built from 16 residues. CDR3: CASSYSTGTENTEAFF. CDR3 coding DNA: TGTGCCAGCAGTTATTCGACCGGGACAGAGAACACTGAAGCTTTCTTT.

The rearrangement joins TRBV28 to TRBJ1-1, with D maybe TRBD1 (6 bases). CDR1 MDHEN and CDR2 SYDVKM come from the germline V gene. This CDR3 has 12 amino acids. Between the trimmed V and J ends, which lost 2 bases and 10 bases, there was a span of 11 bases. The CDR3 loop is CASSLVRGGAFF. CDR3 sequence (DNA): TGTGCCAGCAGTTTAGTGAGAGGGGGAGCTTTCTTT.

The rearrangement links TRBV3-1 (or the pseudogene TRBV3-2) to TRBJ2-2, with 11 bases fitting TRBD2. CDR3 size: 18 residues. Losses at the gene ends were 5 bases for V and 3 bases for J; bases not matched to a gene: 11. Germline assignment: CDR1 LGHDT and CDR2 YNNKEL (reference sequence). CDR3 nucleotide sequence: TGTGCCAGCAGCTATTCTAGCGGGGGGAATCTGCACACCGGGGAGCTGTTTTTT. This sequence encodes CASSYSSGGNLHTGELFF.

The genes are TRBV6-5 and TRBJ2-2, with 10 bases matching TRBD2. The germline V gene encodes CDR1 MNHEY and CDR2 SVGAGI. The CDR3 consists of 15 residues. With V trimmed by 4 bases and J by 3 bases, 2 bases remained unmatched. CDR3 protein: CASSLAGGYTGELFF. Here the CDR3 DNA reads TGTGCCAGCAGTTTAGCGGGGGGCTACACCGGGGAGCTGTTTTTT.

The chain carries TRBV14 and TRBJ2-7, with D perhaps TRBD1 (6 bases). V was pared by 1 base and J by 6 bases, with 10 bases between. There are 13 residues in the CDR3. The germline CDR1 and CDR2 sequences are SGHDN and FVKESK. CDR3 sequence reads: CASSQVRGSEQYF. Written as DNA, the CDR3 is TGTGCCAGCAGCCAAGTAAGGGGGAGCGAGCAGTACTTC.

The chain couples TRBV28 to TRBJ2-7; D unclear. The CDR3 extends over 14 amino acids. The germline gives CDR1 MDHEN, CDR2 SYDVKM. V lost 3 bases, J lost 4 bases, and 13 bases lay in between. CDR3 sequence reads: CASSFTPRKYEQYF. CDR3 sequence (DNA): TGTGCCAGCAGTTTCACTCCCAGAAAGTACGAGCAGTACTTC.

The V and J genes are TRBV19 and TRBJ1-1; no clear D gene. This CDR3 region has 12 residues. Trimming took off 9 bases at V and 1 base at J, with 9 bases between the two ends. CDR1 and CDR2 from the germline V gene are LNHDA and SQIVND (reference sequence). CDR3 protein: CASGLSNTEAFF. The CDR3 DNA follows: TGTGCCAGCGGACTGTCGAACACTGAAGCTTTCTTT.

The chain is built from TRBV7-9 and TRBJ2-6; D is perhaps TRBD2 (6 bases). CDR3 length equals 18 residues. Germline values: CDR1 SEHNR, CDR2 FQNEAQ (reference sequence). The V gene lost 5 bases and the J gene lost 0 bases, with 17 bases spanning the gap. The CDR3, as DNA: TGTGCCAGCAGCCCAGGCGGGACGCCAGTCTCTGGGGCCAACGTCCTGACTTTC. Protein: CASSPGGTPVSGANVLTF. Based on the CDR3 plus reference TRBV7-9 and TRBJ2-6, the full variable domain is DTGVSQNPRHKITKRGQNVTFRCDPISEHNRLYWYRQTLGQGPEFLTYFQNEAQLEKSRLLSDRFSAERPKGSFSTLEIQRTEQGDSAMYLCASSPGGTPVSGANVLTFGAGSRLTVL.

The chain couples TRBV5-4 to TRBJ2-3; tentative D call: TRBD2 (5 bases). Trimming stripped 4 bases from V and 4 bases from J, with 10 bases between. Germline V gives CDR1 SGHNT, CDR2 YYREEE (reference sequence). The CDR3 totals 13 residues. The CDR3 region is CASSPGLPDTQYF. The CDR3 DNA reads as TGTGCCAGCAGCCCCGGACTTCCAGATACGCAGTATTTT. Complete variable domain (other parts from reference TRBV5-4 and TRBJ2-3): ETGVTQSPTHLIKTRGQQVTLRCSSQSGHNTVSWYQQALGQGPQFIFQYYREEENGRGNFPPRFSGLQFPNYSSELNVNALELDDSALYLCASSPGLPDTQYFGPGTRLTVL.

The J gene is TRBJ1-3, the V gene TRBV6-5, with D perhaps TRBD1 (5 bases). Germline lookup yields CDR1 MNHEY and CDR2 SVGAGI. V was shortened by 6 bases and J by 1 base, with 13 bases between the two germline ends. This CDR3 has 15 residues. CDR3 region: CASSWDGGSGNTIYF. The CDR3 DNA reads TGTGCCAGCAGCTGGGACGGCGGTTCTGGAAACACCATATATTTT.

The J gene is TRBJ1-2, the V gene TRBV4-2, with TRBD1 matching 7 bases. V lost 4 bases, J lost 2 bases, and 10 bases stayed unmatched. Germline values: CDR1 LGHNA, CDR2 YNFKEQ. This CDR3 is 16 amino acids long. The DNA of the CDR3 is TGTGCCAGCAGCCCCGTAGGGGGAGGGGGCAACTATGGCTACACCTTC. Protein product: CASSPVGGGGNYGYTF.

The rearrangement joins TRBV6-5 to TRBJ1-1; 7 nucleotides agree with TRBD1. Per germline, CDR1 MNHEY and CDR2 SVGAGI. CDR3 length: 14 residues. The V segment lost 6 bases and the J segment 6 bases; nucleotides outside the gene matches: 10. CDR3: CASRTGGGGAEAFF. The CDR3 coding sequence is TGTGCCAGCAGGACCGGTGGAGGGGGCGCTGAAGCTTTCTTT.

The chain is built from TRBV9 and TRBJ2-2; D possibly corresponds to TRBD2 (6 bases). Germline V gene sequence: CDR1 SGDLS, CDR2 YYNGEE. Trimming removed 5 bases from V and 1 base from J, with 12 bases in between. This CDR3 has 15 amino acids. CDR3 in DNA: TGTGCCAGCAGGAAGGCGGGGTTGAACACCGGGGAGCTGTTTTTT. This gives the protein CASRKAGLNTGELFF.

V and J are TRBV7-3 and TRBJ2-1; D possibly matches TRBD1 or TRBD2 (7 bases each). The V end lost 4 bases, the J end lost 10 bases, and 11 bases lay between the germline ends. Germline-derived CDR1 and CDR2 are SGHTA and FQGTGA. This CDR3 spans 12 amino acids. This chain's CDR3 is CASSSGGDEQFF. The CDR3 region has the DNA TGTGCCAGCAGCTCAGGGGGGGACGAGCAGTTCTTC. The whole variable domain, filled in from reference TRBV7-3 and TRBJ2-1, reads GAGVSQTPSNKVTEKGKYVELRCDPISGHTALYWYRQSLGQGPEFLIYFQGTGAADDSGLPNDRFFAVRPEGSVSTLKIQRTERGDSAVYLCASSSGGDEQFFGPGTRLTVL.

This clone has only one observation. This chain uses TRBV9 with TRBJ2-7; D perhaps matches TRBD2 (5 bases). V lost 7 bases and J 2 bases, leaving 16 bases between the germline ends. Germline V gene data show CDR1 as SGDLS and CDR2 as YYNGEE. CDR3 length equals 14 residues. Here the CDR3 DNA reads TGTGCCAGCGGAACGGGTAGAGGGACCTACGAGCAGTACTTC. It is translated as CASGTGRGTYEQYF. Variable domain in full (rest from reference TRBV9 and TRBJ2-7): DSGVTQTPKHLITATGQRVTLRCSPRSGDLSVYWYQQSLDQGLQFLIQYYNGEERAKGNILERFSAQQFPDLHSELNLSSLELGDSALYFCASGTGRGTYEQYFGPGTRLTVT.

This clone came up a few times. V gene TRBV27 combines with J gene TRBJ2-2; TRBD1 might be the D (5 bases). The V and J ends lost 4 bases and 4 bases respectively, with 13 bases between them. Germline CDR1 and CDR2: MNHEY and SMNVEV (reference sequence). The length of the CDR3 is 15 residues. Here the CDR3 reads CASSSDSGFTGELFF. The CDR3 nucleotides read TGTGCCAGCAGTTCTGACTCAGGGTTCACCGGGGAGCTGTTTTTT.